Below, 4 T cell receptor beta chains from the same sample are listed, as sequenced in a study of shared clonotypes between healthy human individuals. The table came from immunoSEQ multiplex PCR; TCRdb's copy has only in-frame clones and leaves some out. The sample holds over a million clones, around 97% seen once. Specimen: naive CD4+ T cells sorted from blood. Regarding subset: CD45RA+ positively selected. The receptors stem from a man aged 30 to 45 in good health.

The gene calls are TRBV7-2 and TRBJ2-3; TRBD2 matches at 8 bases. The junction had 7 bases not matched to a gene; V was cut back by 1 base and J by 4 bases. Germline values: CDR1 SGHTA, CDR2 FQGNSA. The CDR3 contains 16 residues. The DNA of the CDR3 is TGTGCCAGCAGCTTAGTTCCGGGAGGGGGGTCAGATACGCAGTATTTT. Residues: CASSLVPGGGSDTQYF.

The CDR3 nucleotides are TGCGCCAGCAGGGAATCAAAGGGGACTGAAGCTTTCTTT. Its protein product is CASRESKGTEAFF. The chain carries TRBV10-1 and TRBJ1-1; D might be TRBD1 (5 bases). V lost 6 bases, J lost 5 bases, and 13 bases lay in between. The CDR3 contains 13 residues. Per germline, CDR1 WNHNN and CDR2 SYGVQD (reference sequence).

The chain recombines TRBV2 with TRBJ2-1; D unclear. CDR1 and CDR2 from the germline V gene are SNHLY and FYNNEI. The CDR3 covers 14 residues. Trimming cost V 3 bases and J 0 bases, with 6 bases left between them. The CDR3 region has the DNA TGTGCCAGCAGTGAGGAGAGCTCCTACAATGAGCAGTTCTTC. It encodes CASSEESSYNEQFF.

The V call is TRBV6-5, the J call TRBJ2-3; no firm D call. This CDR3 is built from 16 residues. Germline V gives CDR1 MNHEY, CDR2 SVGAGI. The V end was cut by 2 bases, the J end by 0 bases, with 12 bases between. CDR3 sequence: CASSYGPLSSTDTQYF. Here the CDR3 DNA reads TGTGCCAGCAGTTACGGCCCTTTGAGCAGCACAGATACGCAGTATTTT.